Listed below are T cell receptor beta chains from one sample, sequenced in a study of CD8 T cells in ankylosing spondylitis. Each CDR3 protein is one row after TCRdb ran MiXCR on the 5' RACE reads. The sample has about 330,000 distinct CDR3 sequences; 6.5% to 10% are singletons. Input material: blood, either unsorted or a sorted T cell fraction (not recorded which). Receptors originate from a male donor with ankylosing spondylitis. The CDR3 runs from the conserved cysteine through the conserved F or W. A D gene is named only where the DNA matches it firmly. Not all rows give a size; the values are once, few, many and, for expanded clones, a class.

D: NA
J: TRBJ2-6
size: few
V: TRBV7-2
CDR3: CASSQMGVSSGANVLTF
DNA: TGTGCCAGCAGCCAAATGGGGGTCAGCTCTGGGGCCAACGTCCTGACTTTC

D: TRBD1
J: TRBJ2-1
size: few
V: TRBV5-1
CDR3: CASGPPGTGGYNEQFF
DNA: TGCGCCAGCGGACCCCCCGGGACAGGGGGTTACAATGAGCAGTTCTTC

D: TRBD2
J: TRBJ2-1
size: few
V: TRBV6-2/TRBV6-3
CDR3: CASSYSALAGGKQFF
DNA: TGTGCCAGCAGTTACTCGGCTTTAGCGGGAGGGAAACAGTTCTTC

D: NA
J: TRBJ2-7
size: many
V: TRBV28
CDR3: CASSSLGPAIYEQYF
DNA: TGTGCCAGCAGTTCCCTGGGCCCAGCCATCTACGAGCAGTACTTC

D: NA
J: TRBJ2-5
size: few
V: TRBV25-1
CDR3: CASSEGDLSTQYF
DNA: TGTGCCAGCAGTGAGGGGGATTTGTCGACCCAGTACTTC

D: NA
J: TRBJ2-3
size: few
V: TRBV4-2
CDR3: CASSQESIRPQYF
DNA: TGTGCCAGCAGCCAAGAGTCGATAAGACCGCAGTATTTT

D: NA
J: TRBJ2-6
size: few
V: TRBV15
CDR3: CATSRDLSSGANVLTF
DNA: TGTGCCACCAGCAGAGATTTGAGCTCTGGGGCCAACGTCCTGACTTTC

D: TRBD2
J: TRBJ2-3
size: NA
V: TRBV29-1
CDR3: CSVQLAGGGTDTQYF
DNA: TGCAGCGTCCAGCTAGCGGGAGGGGGCACAGATACGCAGTATTTT

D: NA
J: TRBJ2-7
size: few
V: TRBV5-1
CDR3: CASSVRDPQEQYF
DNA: TGCGCCAGCAGTGTTCGGGACCCGCAAGAGCAGTACTTC

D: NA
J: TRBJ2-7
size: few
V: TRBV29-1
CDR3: CSVEWSNEQYF
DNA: TGCAGCGTTGAGTGGTCTAACGAGCAGTACTTC

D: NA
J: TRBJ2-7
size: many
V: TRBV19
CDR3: CASSIGSNTYEQYF
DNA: TGTGCCAGTAGTATAGGCTCTAATACCTACGAGCAGTACTTC

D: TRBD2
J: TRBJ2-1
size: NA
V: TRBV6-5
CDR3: CASSYSGTSGSGNEQFF
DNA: TGTGCCAGCAGTTACTCCGGGACTAGCGGGAGTGGTAATGAGCAGTTCTTC

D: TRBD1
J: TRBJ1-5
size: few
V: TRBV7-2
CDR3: CASSETGDQPQHF
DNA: TGTGCCAGCAGCGAGACAGGGGATCAGCCCCAGCATTTT

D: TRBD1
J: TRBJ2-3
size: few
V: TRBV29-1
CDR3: CSVGTGPYHTDTQYF
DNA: TGCAGCGTCGGGACAGGCCCCTACCACACAGATACGCAGTATTTT

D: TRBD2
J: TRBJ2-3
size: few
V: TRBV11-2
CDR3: CASSLTGVLAGFTDTQYF
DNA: TGTGCCAGCAGCTTAACCGGGGTTCTAGCGGGGTTCACAGATACGCAGTATTTT

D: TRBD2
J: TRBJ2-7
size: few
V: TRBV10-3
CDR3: CANLTGTSDEQYF
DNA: TGTGCCAACTTAACCGGGACTAGCGACGAGCAGTACTTC

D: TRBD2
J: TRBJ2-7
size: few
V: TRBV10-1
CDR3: CASRYGTYALAGVYEQYF
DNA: TGCGCCAGCAGATACGGGACATATGCTCTAGCGGGAGTCTACGAGCAGTACTTC

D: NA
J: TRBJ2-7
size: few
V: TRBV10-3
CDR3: CAISQGTNYEQYF
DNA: TGTGCCATCAGTCAGGGTACGAACTACGAGCAGTACTTC

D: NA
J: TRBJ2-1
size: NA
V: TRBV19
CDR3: CASSRPEYNHNEQFF
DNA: TGTGCCAGTAGTAGACCAGAGTATAATCACAATGAGCAGTTCTTC

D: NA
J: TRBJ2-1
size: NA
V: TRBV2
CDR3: CASGDWFLTYNEQFF
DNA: TGTGCCAGCGGGGACTGGTTTTTGACCTACAATGAGCAGTTCTTC

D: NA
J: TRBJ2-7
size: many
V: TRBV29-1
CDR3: CSVGTYEQYF
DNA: TGCAGCGTTGGCACCTACGAGCAGTACTTC

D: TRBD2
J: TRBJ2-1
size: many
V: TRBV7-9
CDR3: CASSVPSGRVYNEQFF
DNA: TGTGCCAGCAGCGTCCCTAGCGGGAGGGTCTACAATGAGCAGTTCTTC

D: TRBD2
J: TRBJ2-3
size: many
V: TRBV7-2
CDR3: CASSSRLAGEDTQYF
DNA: TGTGCCAGCAGCTCGAGACTAGCGGGAGAAGATACGCAGTATTTT

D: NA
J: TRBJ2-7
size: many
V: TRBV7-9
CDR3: CASSLGGPYEQYF
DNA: TGTGCCAGCAGCTTGGGGGGCCCCTACGAGCAGTACTTC

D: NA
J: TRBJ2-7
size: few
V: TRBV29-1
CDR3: CSGGQSSYEQYF
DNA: TGCAGCGGAGGACAGAGCTCCTACGAGCAGTACTTC

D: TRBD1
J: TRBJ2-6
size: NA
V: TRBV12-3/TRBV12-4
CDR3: CASSRTGTGANVLTF
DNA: TGTGCCAGCAGCAGGACAGGGACTGGGGCCAACGTCCTGACTTTC

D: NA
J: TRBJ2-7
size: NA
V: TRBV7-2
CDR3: CASSLDSNYEQYF
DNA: TGTGCCAGCAGCTTAGATTCCAACTACGAGCAGTACTTC

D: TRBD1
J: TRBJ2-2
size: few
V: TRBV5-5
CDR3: CASSRTGVLTGELFF
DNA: TGTGCCAGCAGCCGGACAGGGGTGTTAACCGGGGAGCTGTTTTTT

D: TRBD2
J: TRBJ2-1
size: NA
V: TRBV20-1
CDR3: CSAWGYLAEYNEQFF
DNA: TGCAGTGCTTGGGGGTATCTAGCGGAATACAATGAGCAGTTCTTC

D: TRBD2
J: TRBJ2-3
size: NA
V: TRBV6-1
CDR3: CASSLSSGARTKDTQYF
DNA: TGTGCCAGCAGCCTTAGTAGCGGGGCTAGGACGAAGGATACGCAGTATTTT

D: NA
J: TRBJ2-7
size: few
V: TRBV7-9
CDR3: CASSSEAAPSYEQYF
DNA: TGTGCCAGCAGTTCTGAGGCGGCTCCTTCCTACGAGCAGTACTTC

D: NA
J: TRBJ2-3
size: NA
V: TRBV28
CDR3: CASSPLSTTDTQYF
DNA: TGTGCCAGCAGTCCCCTTTCGACTACAGATACGCAGTATTTT

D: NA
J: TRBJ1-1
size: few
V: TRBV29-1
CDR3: CSVGRGNRVDTEAFF
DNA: TGCAGCGTTGGTAGGGGGAACAGGGTTGACACTGAAGCTTTCTTT

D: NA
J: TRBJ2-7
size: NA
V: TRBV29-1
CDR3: CSVEIRQEGYEQYF
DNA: TGCAGCGTTGAGATTCGGCAGGAGGGCTACGAGCAGTACTTC

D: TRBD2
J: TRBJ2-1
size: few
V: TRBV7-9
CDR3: CASSLVGTSGRNEQFF
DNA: TGTGCCAGCAGCTTAGTAGGGACTAGCGGGAGGAATGAGCAGTTCTTC

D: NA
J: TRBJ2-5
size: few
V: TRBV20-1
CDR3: CSAAPIGTKETQYF
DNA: TGCAGTGCTGCACCCATTGGGACGAAAGAGACCCAGTACTTC

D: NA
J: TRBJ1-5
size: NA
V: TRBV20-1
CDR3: CSAHGSNQPQHF
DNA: TGCAGTGCCCACGGTAGCAATCAGCCCCAGCATTTT

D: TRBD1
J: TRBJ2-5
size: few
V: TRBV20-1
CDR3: CSARGTGITETQYF
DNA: TGCAGTGCTAGAGGGACAGGGATCACGGAGACCCAGTACTTC